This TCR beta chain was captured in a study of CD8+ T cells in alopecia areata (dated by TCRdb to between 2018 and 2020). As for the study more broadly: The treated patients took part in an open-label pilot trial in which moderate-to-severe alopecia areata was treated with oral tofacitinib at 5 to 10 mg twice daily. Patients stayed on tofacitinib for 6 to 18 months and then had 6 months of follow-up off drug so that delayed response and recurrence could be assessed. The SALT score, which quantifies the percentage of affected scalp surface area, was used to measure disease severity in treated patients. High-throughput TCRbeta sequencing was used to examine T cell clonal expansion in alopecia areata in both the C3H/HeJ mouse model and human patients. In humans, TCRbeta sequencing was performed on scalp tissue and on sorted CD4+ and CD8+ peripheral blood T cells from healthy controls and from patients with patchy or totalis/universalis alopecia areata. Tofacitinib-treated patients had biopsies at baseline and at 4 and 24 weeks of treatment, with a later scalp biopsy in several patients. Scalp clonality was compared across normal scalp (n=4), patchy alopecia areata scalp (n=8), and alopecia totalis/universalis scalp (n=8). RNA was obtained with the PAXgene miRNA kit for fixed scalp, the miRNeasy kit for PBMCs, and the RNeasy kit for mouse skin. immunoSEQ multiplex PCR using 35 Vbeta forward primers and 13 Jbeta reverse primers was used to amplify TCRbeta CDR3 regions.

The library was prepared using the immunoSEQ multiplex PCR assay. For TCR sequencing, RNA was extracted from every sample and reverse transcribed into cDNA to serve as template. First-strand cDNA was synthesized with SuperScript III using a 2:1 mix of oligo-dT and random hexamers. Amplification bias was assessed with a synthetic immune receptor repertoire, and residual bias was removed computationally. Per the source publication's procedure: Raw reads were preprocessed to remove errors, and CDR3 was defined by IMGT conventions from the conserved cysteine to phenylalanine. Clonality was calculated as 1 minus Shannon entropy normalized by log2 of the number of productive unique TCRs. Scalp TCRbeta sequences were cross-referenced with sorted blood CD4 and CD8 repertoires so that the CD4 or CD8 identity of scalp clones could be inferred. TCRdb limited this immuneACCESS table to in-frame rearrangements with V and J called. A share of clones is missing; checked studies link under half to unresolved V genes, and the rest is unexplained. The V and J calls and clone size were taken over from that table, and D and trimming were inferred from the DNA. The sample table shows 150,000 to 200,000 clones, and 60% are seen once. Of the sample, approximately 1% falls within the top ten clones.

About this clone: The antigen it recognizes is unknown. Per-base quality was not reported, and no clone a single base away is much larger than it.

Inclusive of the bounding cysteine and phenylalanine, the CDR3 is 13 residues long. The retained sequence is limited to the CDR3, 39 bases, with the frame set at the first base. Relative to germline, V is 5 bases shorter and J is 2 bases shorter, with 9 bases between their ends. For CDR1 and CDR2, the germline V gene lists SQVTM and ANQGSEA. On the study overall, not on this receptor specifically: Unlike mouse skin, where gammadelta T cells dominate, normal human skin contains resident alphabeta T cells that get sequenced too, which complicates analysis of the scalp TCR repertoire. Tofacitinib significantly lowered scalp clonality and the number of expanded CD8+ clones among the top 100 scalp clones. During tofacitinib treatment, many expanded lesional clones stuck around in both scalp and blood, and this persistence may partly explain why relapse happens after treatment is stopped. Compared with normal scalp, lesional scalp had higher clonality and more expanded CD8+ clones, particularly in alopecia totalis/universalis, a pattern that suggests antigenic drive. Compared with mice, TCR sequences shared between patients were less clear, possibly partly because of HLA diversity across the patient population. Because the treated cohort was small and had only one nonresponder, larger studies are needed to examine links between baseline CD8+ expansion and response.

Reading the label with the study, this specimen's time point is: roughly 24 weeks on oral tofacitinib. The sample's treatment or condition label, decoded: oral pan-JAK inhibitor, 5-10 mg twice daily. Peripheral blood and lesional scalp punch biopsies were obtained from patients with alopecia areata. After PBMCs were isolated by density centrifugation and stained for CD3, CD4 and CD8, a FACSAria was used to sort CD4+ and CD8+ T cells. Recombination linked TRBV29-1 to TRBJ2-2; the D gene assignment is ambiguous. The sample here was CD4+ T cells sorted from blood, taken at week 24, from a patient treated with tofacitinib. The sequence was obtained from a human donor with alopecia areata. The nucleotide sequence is TGCAGCGTTAGCATATCCAACACCGGGGAGCTGTTTTTT. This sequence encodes CSVSISNTGELFF.